The source of this T cell receptor (beta chain) is a study of blood T cell repertoires in COVID-19. About the research overall: Samples representing acute and convalescent COVID-19 were sourced from the United States, Italy and Spain. PBMCs, B-cell-depleted T cells, or T cells provided the cDNA or gDNA that made up the material.

As handled by the study authors: Researchers report that nucleated cell counts were estimated from reference gene primer amplification. Here immunoSEQ multiplex PCR was the method, and the copy in TCRdb shows in-frame clones only, minus some. The V and J calls and clone size come from that table; D and trimming were worked out from the DNA. This table holds 60,000 to 85,000 clones, over 65% found once. V dropped 0 bases and J dropped 12 bases, with 12 bases sitting between them. From germline, CDR1 is SEHNR and CDR2 FQNEAQ (reference sequence). The CDR3 contains 12 residues. The chain carries TRBV7-9 and TRBJ2-7; D is uncertain. This receptor was identified in a human donor with acute or convalescent COVID-19. The donor label of this sample is uncertain. Sequencing used peripheral blood. CDR3 DNA sequence: TGTGCCAGCAGCTTAGCGCTCGGGTACCGGTACTTC. Its protein is CASSLALGYRYF.